These T cell receptor beta chains were read from a single sample in a study of cytotoxic CD8 clonotypes in ibrutinib-treated CLL. The assay was immunoSEQ multiplex PCR, and TCRdb's table has in-frame clones only and misses some. The sample contains 150,000 to 200,000 clones, 72% of which appear only once. This material consisted of PBMCs, taken after 24 months of ibrutinib treatment. Source of these receptors: a human donor with chronic lymphocytic leukemia. The CDR3 runs from the conserved cysteine through the conserved F or W. The D gene is left open where the match is weak. Clone size, where shown, is once, few, many, or a class for clones that have expanded.

CDR3aa: CASSQTGIEAFF
CDR3nt: TGTGCCAGCAGCCAGACCGGGATAGAAGCTTTCTTT
j_gene: TRBJ1-1
abundance: -
v_gene: TRBV5-4
d_gene: -
len: 12

CDR3aa: CASSTTGGYGYTF
CDR3nt: TGTGCCAGCAGTACGACAGGGGGGTATGGCTACACCTTC
j_gene: TRBJ1-2
abundance: -
v_gene: TRBV6-5
d_gene: TRBD1
len: 13

CDR3aa: CASGTRGTGDTEAFF
CDR3nt: TGTGCCAGCGGTACGAGAGGGACAGGGGACACTGAAGCTTTCTTT
j_gene: TRBJ1-1
abundance: -
v_gene: TRBV28
d_gene: TRBD1
len: 15

CDR3aa: CASSLAPAGGPGELFF
CDR3nt: TGTGCCAGCAGCTTGGCCCCAGCGGGAGGGCCCGGGGAGCTGTTTTTT
j_gene: TRBJ2-2
abundance: few
v_gene: TRBV5-4
d_gene: TRBD2
len: 16

CDR3aa: CASSFAPDEQFF
CDR3nt: TGTGCCAGCAGCTTTGCCCCCGATGAGCAGTTCTTC
j_gene: TRBJ2-1
abundance: few
v_gene: TRBV11-2
d_gene: -
len: 12

CDR3aa: CASSPVVAGVKEQYF
CDR3nt: TGTGCCAGCTCACCAGTAGTAGCGGGAGTAAAAGAGCAGTACTTC
j_gene: TRBJ2-7
abundance: -
v_gene: TRBV18
d_gene: TRBD2
len: 15

CDR3aa: CASSARLGEQYF
CDR3nt: TGTGCCAGCAGTGCACGGTTGGGCGAGCAGTACTTC
j_gene: TRBJ2-7
abundance: -
v_gene: TRBV6-1
d_gene: -
len: 12

CDR3aa: CASSFTGGGYTF
CDR3nt: TGTGCCAGCAGTTTCACAGGGGGCGGCTACACCTTC
j_gene: TRBJ1-2
abundance: -
v_gene: TRBV28
d_gene: TRBD1
len: 12

CDR3aa: CASSLTPNGEQYF
CDR3nt: TGTGCCAGCAGCCTAACCCCTAACGGAGAGCAGTACTTC
j_gene: TRBJ2-7
abundance: -
v_gene: TRBV11-3
d_gene: -
len: 13

CDR3aa: CASSQDLGGSGKPDTQYF
CDR3nt: TGTGCCAGCAGCCAAGATCTCGGGGGTAGCGGGAAGCCAGATACGCAGTATTTT
j_gene: TRBJ2-3
abundance: -
v_gene: TRBV4-2
d_gene: TRBD2
len: 18

CDR3aa: CASSLERIHEQYF
CDR3nt: TGTGCCAGCAGCTTAGAAAGAATACACGAGCAGTACTTC
j_gene: TRBJ2-7
abundance: few
v_gene: TRBV7-8
d_gene: -
len: 13

CDR3aa: CASSTGTSGGRQYF
CDR3nt: TGTGCCAGCAGTACTGGGACTAGCGGAGGGCGACAGTACTTC
j_gene: TRBJ2-7
abundance: -
v_gene: TRBV6-5
d_gene: TRBD2
len: 14

CDR3aa: CASSLGLAGGFF
CDR3nt: TGTGCCAGCAGCTTGGGCCTAGCGGGAGGATTCTTC
j_gene: TRBJ2-1
abundance: -
v_gene: TRBV5-8
d_gene: TRBD2
len: 12

CDR3aa: CASSYSGYGYTF
CDR3nt: TGTGCCAGCAGTTACTCGGGGTACGGCTACACCTTC
j_gene: TRBJ1-2
abundance: once
v_gene: TRBV6-6
d_gene: -
len: 12

CDR3aa: CASSGVAEAFF
CDR3nt: TGTGCCAGCAGCGGCGTAGCTGAAGCTTTCTTT
j_gene: TRBJ1-1
abundance: few
v_gene: TRBV7-9
d_gene: -
len: 11

CDR3aa: CASSLSRTLAGELFF
CDR3nt: TGCGCCAGCAGCTTGTCCCGAACCTTAGCCGGGGAGCTGTTTTTT
j_gene: TRBJ2-2
abundance: few
v_gene: TRBV5-1
d_gene: -
len: 15

CDR3aa: CASSLRLGDTGELFF
CDR3nt: TGTGCCAGCAGCTTGCGACTAGGAGACACCGGGGAGCTGTTTTTT
j_gene: TRBJ2-2
abundance: -
v_gene: TRBV7-9
d_gene: -
len: 15

CDR3aa: CASSPGGTVSPEAFF
CDR3nt: TGCGCCAGCAGCCCGGGGGGCACAGTGAGCCCTGAAGCTTTCTTT
j_gene: TRBJ1-1
abundance: -
v_gene: TRBV5-1
d_gene: -
len: 15

CDR3aa: CASSSNSQREVTYEQYF
CDR3nt: TGTGCCAGCAGCTCAAACTCACAGCGGGAGGTGACCTACGAGCAGTACTTC
j_gene: TRBJ2-7
abundance: -
v_gene: TRBV5-4
d_gene: TRBD2
len: 17